The sequence of this TCR beta chain was determined in a study of blood T cell repertoires in COVID-19. Study-wide background: PBMCs, B-cell-depleted T cells, or T cells were the source of the cDNA or gDNA that made up the material.

Per the study methods: Reference gene primer amplification gave estimated nucleated cell counts. Clones were read by immunoSEQ multiplex PCR, and TCRdb kept only the in-frame ones, dropping some. That table supplies the V and J calls and clone size; D and trimming were determined from the DNA. This sample carries about 670,000 clones, 70% to 90% of them seen once, and the ten largest clones take more than 0.25%. This clone was seen more than once but under ten times. The sequenced sample consisted of peripheral blood. This TCR derives from a woman aged 18-35 years with acute or convalescent COVID-19.

The CDR3 spells CASSFSTGYGYTF. In DNA form, the CDR3 reads TGTGCCAGCAGTTTTTCGACAGGTTATGGCTACACCTTC. J is TRBJ1-2 and V is TRBV12-3 or TRBV12-4; D perhaps matches TRBD1 (6 bases). The germline V and J ends were trimmed by 3 bases and 5 bases, with 10 bases remaining between them. This CDR3 contains 13 residues.